This TCR beta chain came from a study of cytomegalovirus exposure and HLA in healthy donors (TCRdb year 2017). Regarding the study in general: According to a later analysis, the 120 or so validation repertoires were produced on the same platform as the 666 repertoires of the first cohort. In addition to the first cohort of 666 subjects, a separate validation cohort of 120 different subjects was used. The aim of the study was to test whether cataloging public T cell receptors could identify signatures of past pathogen exposure. To predict cytomegalovirus infection status, the study brought together high-throughput TCR immunosequencing, statistical association of individual TCRs with disease status, and machine learning.

As to this clone: Its antigen has not been determined. Base qualities are not at hand, and no much larger clone is one base apart.

Separate from the approximately 700-subject first cohort, the validation cohort of 90 to 150 subjects was the group to which the donors belonged. Libraries came from the immunoSEQ multiplex PCR assay. The source study handled its data this way. A statistical classification framework was built to diagnose cytomegalovirus status from the catalog of TCR beta chain sequences. This is the immuneACCESS table as TCRdb keeps it, with only in-frame sequences that have V and J called. A part of the clones is gone; compared with another copy, unresolved V genes explain less than half, and the rest is unexplained. V and J calls and clone size come straight from that table; D and trimming were deduced from the DNA. The sample table records about 130,000 clones; about 96% of these occur just once. 1.5% to 2% of the sample is held by the ten biggest clonotypes. Beyond this particular receptor, the publication reports: The authors suggested that the approach could potentially be extended to other disease states and immunological phenotypes. The classifier was reported to diagnose cytomegalovirus status with high specificity and sensitivity in both the original cohort and the validation cohort. In vitro tests confirmed that three of the cytomegalovirus-associated TCR beta chains recognize cytomegalovirus antigens. A later analysis found that TCRs clustered in the first cohort also tended to co-occur in the 110 or so validation repertoires, with 90% to 95% of cluster scores above 0. In the study, 164 TCR beta chains were listed as associated with cytomegalovirus. Across donors, most TCR sequences were observed very rarely, whereas some public TCRs were present in many individuals. A later analysis had no HLA typing for the validation cohort, so co-occurrence there was scored across all 110 or so repertoires.

Sequenced input: PBMCs. The sequence was obtained from a man in his late teens or twenties in good health and CMV-seronegative.

The CDR3 corresponds to CASSVQGTGELFF. The bases are TGTGCCAGCAGTGTACAGGGGACCGGGGAGCTGTTTTTT. Rearrangement joined TRBV2 to TRBJ2-2; 7 bases in between match TRBD1. CDR1 and CDR2, per the germline V gene, are SNHLY and FYNNEI. Including the terminal cysteine and phenylalanine, the CDR3 comprises 13 residues. Only the CDR3 portion is preserved as DNA: 39 bases, with reading frame beginning at the first base. V is cut back by 4 bases and J by 5 bases, with 1 base in the junction unmatched.